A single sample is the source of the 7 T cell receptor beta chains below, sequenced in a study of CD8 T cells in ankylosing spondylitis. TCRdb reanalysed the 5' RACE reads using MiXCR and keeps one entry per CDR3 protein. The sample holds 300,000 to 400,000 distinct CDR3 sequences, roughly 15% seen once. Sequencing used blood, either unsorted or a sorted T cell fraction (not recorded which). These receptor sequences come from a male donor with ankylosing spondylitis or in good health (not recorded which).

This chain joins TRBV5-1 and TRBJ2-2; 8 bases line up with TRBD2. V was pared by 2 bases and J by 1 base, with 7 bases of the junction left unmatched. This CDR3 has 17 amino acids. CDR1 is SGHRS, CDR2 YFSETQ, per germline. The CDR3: CASSLYPLAGNTGELFF. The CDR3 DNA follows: TGCGCCAGCAGCTTATACCCGCTAGCGGGGAACACCGGGGAGCTGTTTTTT.

The DNA of the CDR3 is TGTGCCAGCAGCCAATCTCGAATCCGGGCAGATACGCAGTATTTT. This encodes CASSQSRIRADTQYF. The J gene is TRBJ2-3, the V gene TRBV5-5, with no clear D. Per germline, CDR1 SGHKS and CDR2 YYEKEE (reference sequence). Trimming pared 4 bases from V and 4 bases from J, leaving 16 bases between. This CDR3 is 15 amino acids long.

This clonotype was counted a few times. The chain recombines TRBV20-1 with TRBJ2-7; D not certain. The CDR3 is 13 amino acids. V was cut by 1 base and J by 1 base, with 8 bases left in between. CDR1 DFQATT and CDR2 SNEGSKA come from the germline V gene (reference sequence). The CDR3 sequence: CSARVEVSYEQYF. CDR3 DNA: TGCAGTGCTAGAGTTGAGGTTTCCTACGAGCAGTACTTC.

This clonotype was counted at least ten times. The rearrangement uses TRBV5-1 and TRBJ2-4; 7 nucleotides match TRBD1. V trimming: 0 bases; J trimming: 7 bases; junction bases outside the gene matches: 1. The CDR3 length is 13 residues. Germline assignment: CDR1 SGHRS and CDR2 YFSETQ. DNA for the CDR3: TGCGCCAGCAGCTTGGGACAGGGTAACATTCAGTACTTC. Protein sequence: CASSLGQGNIQYF.

The CDR3 protein is CASRVMGQETQYF. In nucleotides, the CDR3 is TGTGCCAGCAGGGTAATGGGGCAAGAGACCCAGTACTTC. V usage is TRBV25-1 and J usage is TRBJ2-5; D is ambiguous. The CDR3 is 13 amino acids. CDR1 is MGHDK, CDR2 SYGVNS, per germline. V was cut by 6 bases and J by 2 bases, with 10 bases left in between.

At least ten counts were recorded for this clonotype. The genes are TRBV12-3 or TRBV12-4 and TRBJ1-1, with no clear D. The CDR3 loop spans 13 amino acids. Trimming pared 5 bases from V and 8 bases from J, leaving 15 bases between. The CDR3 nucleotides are TGTGCCAGCAGTGTCGACCGCATGGAGGAAGCTTTCTTT. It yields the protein CASSVDRMEEAFF.

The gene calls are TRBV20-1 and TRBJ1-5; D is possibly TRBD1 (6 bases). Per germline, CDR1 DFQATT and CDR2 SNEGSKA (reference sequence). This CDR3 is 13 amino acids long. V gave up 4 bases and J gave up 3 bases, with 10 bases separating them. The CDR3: CSAKDSINQPQHF. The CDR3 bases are TGCAGTGCTAAGGACAGTATCAATCAGCCCCAGCATTTT.